The 23 T cell receptor beta chains listed next were all sequenced from one sample in a study of OX40 agonist ivuxolimab in advanced cancers. This table comes from immunoSEQ multiplex PCR, and its TCRdb copy is limited to in-frame clones, with some not included. Of about 68,000 clones listed, roughly four fifths are singletons. The sample consisted of CD4+ or CD8+ T cells sorted from blood, taken in a trial of the OX40 agonist ivuxolimab. The source of these receptors is an adult with an advanced solid tumor such as melanoma, head and neck, liver or kidney cancer.

The V call is TRBV7-9, the J call TRBJ1-3, with 7 nucleotides matching TRBD1. This CDR3 spans 13 amino acids. The germline CDR1 and CDR2 sequences are SEHNR and FQNEAQ (reference sequence). J lost 6 bases, V lost 6 bases, and 5 bases had no gene match. The CDR3 protein is CASSHDRENTIYF. CDR3 DNA: TGTGCCAGCAGTCACGACAGGGAAAACACCATATATTTT.

In DNA form, the CDR3 reads TGTGCCAGCAGCTTAGTTAGTGGGCAGGGGGTTGGAAACACCATATATTTT. It specifies CASSLVSGQGVGNTIYF. The rearrangement links TRBV7-2 to TRBJ1-3, with 7 nucleotides matching TRBD1. This CDR3 is 17 amino acids long. The germline gives CDR1 SGHTA, CDR2 FQGNSA. The V and J ends lost 1 base and 3 bases, in that order; junction bases with no gene match: 9.

The chain is built from TRBV7-9 and TRBJ1-1; TRBD1 matches at 8 bases. CDR1 is SEHNR, CDR2 FQNEAQ, per germline (reference sequence). V lost 2 bases to trimming and J lost 7 bases; unmatched junction nucleotides: 3. There are 13 residues in the CDR3. In DNA form, the CDR3 reads TGTGCCAGCAGCTTATCAGGGGGCGATGAAGCTTTCTTT. Translation gives CASSLSGGDEAFF.

The chain joins TRBV6-1 to TRBJ2-7; D gene unclear. Looked up from germline, CDR1 is MNHNS and CDR2 is SASEGT. Trimming stripped 1 base from V and 9 bases from J, with 10 bases between. This CDR3 region has 12 residues. The CDR3 DNA sequence: TGTGCCAGCAGTGAAGGGTCCCTTTGGCAGTACGTC. The encoded protein is CASSEGSLWQYV.

V gene TRBV6-5 combines with J gene TRBJ1-3; D not resolved. Germline V gives CDR1 MNHEY, CDR2 SVGAGI. The CDR3 loop spans 14 amino acids. V dropped 8 bases and J dropped 0 bases, with 11 bases sitting between them. The CDR3 DNA sequence: TGTGCCAGCGGGCGACACGTCTCTGGAAACACCATATATTTT. It translates to CASGRHVSGNTIYF.

This sequence joins TRBV18 and TRBJ2-5; a possible D gene is TRBD1 (5 bases). This CDR3 has 14 amino acids. Germline V lookup: CDR1 KGHSH, CDR2 LQKENI. The ends were cut back, 3 bases at V and 5 bases at J, with 13 bases in the middle. The CDR3 loop reads CASSPDSYWETQYF. The CDR3 nucleotides read TGTGCCAGCTCACCTGACAGTTATTGGGAGACCCAGTACTTC.

This chain connects TRBV7-9 to TRBJ1-2; no clear D gene. Germline loops: CDR1 SEHNR, CDR2 FQNEAQ (reference sequence). CDR3 size: 13 residues. The germline V and J ends were trimmed by 6 bases and 4 bases, with 12 bases remaining between them. CDR3 residues: CASSFGESYGYTF. CDR3 DNA: TGTGCCAGCAGTTTTGGGGAATCCTATGGCTACACCTTC.

This clone was found a few times. The rearrangement links TRBV6-6 to TRBJ2-3; D is ambiguous. V dropped 5 bases and J dropped 4 bases, with 10 bases sitting between them. The CDR3 loop spans 13 amino acids. Looked up from germline, CDR1 is MNHNY and CDR2 is SVGAGI (reference sequence). The CDR3 DNA follows: TGTGCCAGCAGTGCCTACTCCTCAGATACGCAGTATTTT. It encodes CASSAYSSDTQYF.

This chain uses TRBV7-2 with TRBJ2-5; D call uncertain. Germline-derived CDR1 and CDR2 are SGHTA and FQGNSA. The CDR3 sequence is 13 residues long. V gave up 3 bases and J gave up 2 bases, with 7 bases separating them. The CDR3 loop is CASSFSGQETQYF. CDR3 in DNA: TGTGCCAGCAGCTTTTCCGGGCAAGAGACCCAGTACTTC.

This clone came up once. The CDR3: CASSLGQAWGTQYF. The CDR3 bases are TGTGCCAGCAGCTTAGGACAGGCCTGGGGGACCCAGTACTTC. The gene calls are TRBV7-9 and TRBJ2-5; D is perhaps TRBD1 (6 bases). Per germline, CDR1 SEHNR and CDR2 FQNEAQ (reference sequence). This CDR3 region has 14 residues. Trimming removed 1 base from V and 7 bases from J, with 13 bases in between.

The chain recombines TRBV5-1 with TRBJ2-3, with 7 bases lining up with TRBD2. Germline-derived CDR1 and CDR2 are SGHRS and YFSETQ. The CDR3 loop spans 13 amino acids. Losses at the gene ends were 4 bases for V and 1 base for J; bases not matched to a gene: 0. CDR3: CASSRGGTDTQYF. CDR3 nucleotide sequence: TGCGCCAGCAGCCGGGGGGGCACAGATACGCAGTATTTT.

This chain uses TRBV7-2 with TRBJ1-1; a weak D match, TRBD1 (5 bases). The germline V gene has CDR1 SGHTA and CDR2 FQGNSA. V was clipped by 5 bases and J by 11 bases, with 15 bases between them. The CDR3 covers 12 residues. The CDR3 coding sequence is TGTGCCAGCAGCGCCCCCCAAGGGGTGGCTTTCTTT. Residues: CASSAPQGVAFF.

The J gene is TRBJ2-5, the V gene TRBV11-2, with unresolved D. Germline CDR1 is SGHAT and CDR2 is FQNNGV. The CDR3 consists of 13 residues. V lost 1 base to trimming and J lost 7 bases, with 10 bases between them. This CDR3 reads CASSLVGPGTQYF. CDR3 DNA sequence: TGTGCCAGCAGCTTAGTAGGGCCGGGGACCCAGTACTTC.

J is TRBJ1-1 and V is TRBV15; D might be TRBD1 (5 bases). V lost 1 base, J lost 6 bases, and 12 bases lay in between. The CDR3 has 14 amino acids. Germline V gene data show CDR1 as LNHNV and CDR2 as YYDKDF (reference sequence). The CDR3 loop reads CATSRAGQGAEAFF. The CDR3, as DNA: TGTGCCACCAGCAGAGCCGGGCAGGGCGCTGAAGCTTTCTTT.

In DNA form, the CDR3 reads TGTGCCACCAGGCCTTGGGGCCCCGACGCCGGGGAGCTGTTTTTT. The encoded protein is CATRPWGPDAGELFF. The chain uses TRBV15 and TRBJ2-2; maybe TRBD1 (5 bases). Germline CDR1 reads LNHNV; CDR2 reads YYDKDF (reference sequence). Trimming cost V 6 bases and J 6 bases, with 17 bases left between them. CDR3 length: 15 residues.

The J gene is TRBJ2-2, the V gene TRBV9; D might be TRBD2 (6 bases). V was trimmed by 3 bases and J by 3 bases, leaving 12 bases between them. The CDR3 is made up of 15 amino acids. The germline V gene encodes CDR1 SGDLS and CDR2 YYNGEE. The CDR3 DNA reads as TGTGCCAGCAGCGGGGGACTTGAGTACACCGGGGAGCTGTTTTTT. This sequence encodes CASSGGLEYTGELFF.

The chain recombines TRBV15 with TRBJ1-1; 7 bases agree with TRBD1. The germline gives CDR1 LNHNV, CDR2 YYDKDF (reference sequence). This CDR3 has 16 residues. Losses at the gene ends were 11 bases for V and 3 bases for J; bases not matched to a gene: 18. CDR3 sequence reads: CAATSGGSHLYTEAFF. In DNA, the CDR3 is TGTGCCGCCACGTCAGGGGGATCTCATCTGTACACTGAAGCTTTCTTT.

The chain joins TRBV4-1 to TRBJ2-1; TRBD2 agrees at 12 bases. In germline, CDR1 is MGHRA, CDR2 YSYEKL. Trimming took 0 bases from V and 8 from J; bases not matched to a gene: 11. The CDR3 consists of 18 residues. CDR3 region: CASSQELAGGPGADEQFF. The CDR3 DNA reads as TGCGCCAGCAGCCAAGAACTAGCGGGAGGCCCCGGGGCGGATGAGCAGTTCTTC.

This clone was detected only a few times. The V and J genes are TRBV19 and TRBJ2-7; D gene unclear. Germline CDR1 is LNHDA and CDR2 is SQIVND (reference sequence). CDR3 length equals 10 residues. CDR3 region: CASSTVKQYV. CDR3 bases: TGTGCATCCTCCACGGTGAAGCAGTACGTC.

The rearrangement joins TRBV29-1 to TRBJ2-7, with TRBD1 identical over 8 bases. The CDR3 consists of 14 residues. Per germline, CDR1 SQVTM and CDR2 ANQGSEA. J gave up 1 base and V 4 bases, and 6 bases lay outside the gene matches. CDR3 in DNA: TGCAGCGTTGTTCGCGACAGGGGATCCTACGAGCAGTACTTC. It is translated as CSVVRDRGSYEQYF.

The chain joins TRBV5-4 to TRBJ2-3, with D perhaps being TRBD1 or TRBD2 (5 bases each). The V end lost 3 bases, the J end lost 3 bases, and 14 bases lay between the germline ends. CDR1 is SGHNT and CDR2 is YYREEE in the germline V gene (reference sequence). CDR3 size: 15 residues. CDR3: CASSSHTGRTDTQYF. The CDR3 DNA sequence: TGTGCCAGCAGCTCCCACACGGGGCGGACAGATACGCAGTATTTT.

This chain joins TRBV10-2 and TRBJ2-2; D possibly corresponds to TRBD2 (7 bases). Germline-derived CDR1 and CDR2 are WSHSY and SAAADI. Trimming left V 7 bases short and J 1 base short, with 16 bases between. The CDR3 extends over 16 amino acids. CDR3 DNA: TGCGCCAGCACCAAGGGGGGGACCGTGAACACCGGGGAGCTGTTTTTT. It specifies CASTKGGTVNTGELFF.

In its sample, this clone was seen once. The chain joins TRBV28 to TRBJ2-7; 8 positions agree with TRBD1. The CDR3 contains 15 residues. The germline V gene encodes CDR1 MDHEN and CDR2 SYDVKM. V shed 5 bases and J 1 base; nucleotides not matched to a gene: 7. CDR3: CASSAGTGGSYEQYV. DNA of the CDR3: TGTGCCAGCAGTGCCGGGACAGGTGGATCCTACGAGCAGTACGTC.